This is a list of T cell receptor beta chains from one sample in a study of OX40 agonist ivuxolimab in advanced cancers. Clones were sequenced by immunoSEQ multiplex PCR, and TCRdb holds only the in-frame ones, with some missing. The table lists roughly 90,000 clones, around nine tenths of them singletons. The sample here was CD4+ or CD8+ T cells sorted from blood, taken in a trial of the OX40 agonist ivuxolimab. The receptors here all came from an adult with an advanced solid tumor such as melanoma, head and neck, liver or kidney cancer. The CDR3 runs from the conserved cysteine through the conserved F or W. Fields, in order: V gene, J gene, clone size, D gene, CDR3 protein, CDR3 DNA. D genes are given only for firm matches. Some rows mark clone size as missing; the rest say once, few, many or name a class of expanded clone.

V: TRBV7-2; J: TRBJ2-1; size: NA; D: TRBD1; CDR3: CASSTPAGQGAGNEQFF; DNA: TGTGCCAGCAGCACGCCGGCGGGACAGGGGGCAGGGAATGAGCAGTTCTTC
V: TRBV2; J: TRBJ1-1; size: NA; D: TRBD1; CDR3: CASSLGQVDEAFF; DNA: TGTGCCAGCAGTCTTGGACAGGTGGATGAAGCTTTCTTT
V: TRBV7-9; J: TRBJ2-3; size: once; D: NA; CDR3: CASSLGEGAKDTQYF; DNA: TGTGCCAGCAGCTTAGGGGAGGGGGCGAAAGATACGCAGTATTTT
V: TRBV19; J: TRBJ1-3; size: NA; D: TRBD1; CDR3: CASSTRNRGPGNTIYF; DNA: TGTGCCAGTAGTACCCGTAACAGGGGGCCTGGAAACACCATATATTTT
V: TRBV18; J: TRBJ2-7; size: NA; D: NA; CDR3: CASSPPGVIYEQYF; DNA: TGTGCCAGCTCACCACCGGGAGTGATTTACGAGCAGTACTTC
V: TRBV2; J: TRBJ2-3; size: NA; D: NA; CDR3: CASSDNGAGTQYF; DNA: TGTGCCAGCAGTGATAATGGGGCAGGTACGCAGTATTTT
V: TRBV5-1; J: TRBJ1-1; size: NA; D: NA; CDR3: CASSFGDGGNTEAFF; DNA: TGTGCCAGCAGCTTCGGGGACGGGGGCAACACTGAAGCTTTCTTT
V: TRBV6-5; J: TRBJ1-2; size: NA; D: NA; CDR3: CASSYDRIGRVGYTF; DNA: TGTGCCAGCAGTTACGACCGCATCGGCAGGGTCGGCTACACCTTC
V: TRBV4-2; J: TRBJ1-4; size: NA; D: NA; CDR3: CASSQPRGGEKLFF; DNA: TGTGCCAGCAGCCAACCTCGGGGGGGCGAGAAACTGTTTTTT
V: TRBV6-1; J: TRBJ1-1; size: NA; D: TRBD1; CDR3: CASSELGQGWTEAFF; DNA: TGTGCCAGCAGTGAATTGGGACAGGGGTGGACTGAAGCTTTCTTT
V: TRBV2; J: TRBJ1-6; size: NA; D: NA; CDR3: CASSEAGPSLNSPLHF; DNA: TGTGCCAGCAGTGAAGCCGGGCCCTCATTGAATTCACCCCTCCACTTT
V: TRBV18; J: TRBJ1-6; size: NA; D: TRBD1; CDR3: CASSQDRVPEPLHF; DNA: TGTGCCAGCTCACAAGACAGGGTTCCTGAACCCCTCCACTTT
V: TRBV29-1; J: TRBJ1-3; size: NA; D: NA; CDR3: CSVVLRRTVSGNTIYF; DNA: TGCAGCGTTGTATTACGTCGGACAGTCTCTGGAAACACCATATATTTT
V: TRBV27; J: TRBJ1-2; size: NA; D: TRBD1; CDR3: CASSPDRDVERGYTF; DNA: TGTGCCAGCAGTCCTGACAGGGATGTGGAAAGAGGCTACACCTTC
V: TRBV6-5; J: TRBJ1-4; size: NA; D: NA; CDR3: CASSYRSATNEKLFF; DNA: TGTGCCAGCAGTTATCGGAGTGCAACTAATGAAAAACTGTTTTTT
V: TRBV4-1; J: TRBJ2-7; size: NA; D: TRBD2; CDR3: CASSQGREVAGEGEQYF; DNA: TGCGCCAGCAGCCAAGGTCGAGAGGTAGCGGGAGAGGGGGAGCAGTACTTC
V: TRBV7-3; J: TRBJ1-3; size: NA; D: NA; CDR3: CASSFRDKGRNTIYF; DNA: TGTGCCAGCAGCTTTCGGGATAAGGGGCGAAACACCATATATTTT
V: TRBV13; J: TRBJ1-1; size: NA; D: NA; CDR3: CASSLGQGRTEAFF; DNA: TGTGCCAGCAGCTTGGGGCAGGGGAGGACTGAAGCTTTCTTT
V: TRBV7-9; J: TRBJ1-3; size: NA; D: NA; CDR3: CASSSTLQFGNTIYF; DNA: TGTGCCAGCAGCTCTACGCTCCAATTTGGAAACACCATATATTTT
V: TRBV7-3; J: TRBJ2-2; size: NA; D: NA; CDR3: CASSAYGGNTGELFF; DNA: TGTGCCAGCAGCGCATACGGGGGGAACACCGGGGAGCTGTTTTTT
V: TRBV5-1; J: TRBJ2-1; size: NA; D: TRBD2; CDR3: CASSMAGGPHNEQFF; DNA: TGCGCCAGCAGCATGGCGGGAGGGCCTCACAATGAGCAGTTCTTC
V: TRBV7-9; J: TRBJ2-5; size: NA; D: TRBD1; CDR3: CASSFGQGMPQETQYF; DNA: TGTGCCAGCAGCTTCGGACAGGGAATGCCCCAAGAGACCCAGTACTTC
V: TRBV30; J: TRBJ2-3; size: NA; D: NA; CDR3: CAWSLMMGASTDTQYF; DNA: TGTGCCTGGAGTCTTATGATGGGGGCGAGCACAGATACGCAGTATTTT
V: TRBV6-1; J: TRBJ2-5; size: NA; D: NA; CDR3: CASSEWSHLETQYF; DNA: TGTGCCAGCAGTGAATGGTCCCACCTAGAGACCCAGTACTTC
V: TRBV20-1; J: TRBJ2-7; size: once; D: NA; CDR3: CSASGYEQYF; DNA: TGCAGTGCTAGTGGCTACGAGCAGTACTTC
V: TRBV5-5; J: TRBJ1-5; size: NA; D: NA; CDR3: CASSLRGSPTGGQPQHF; DNA: TGTGCCAGCAGCTTGCGGGGCTCACCAACTGGTGGTCAGCCCCAGCATTTT
V: TRBV6-6; J: TRBJ2-7; size: NA; D: TRBD1; CDR3: CASSSDRVSNEQYF; DNA: TGTGCCAGCAGTTCGGACAGGGTTTCGAACGAGCAGTACTTC
V: TRBV21-1; J: TRBJ2-2; size: NA; D: NA; CDR3: CARPSYRIELFF; DNA: TGTGCCAGGCCCTCCTACAGGATTGAGCTGTTTTTT
V: TRBV28; J: TRBJ1-2; size: NA; D: TRBD1; CDR3: CASSLQGQGDYGYTF; DNA: TGTGCCAGCAGTTTACAAGGACAGGGTGACTATGGCTACACCTTC
V: TRBV7-2; J: TRBJ1-2; size: NA; D: TRBD1; CDR3: CASSYIGTGYGYTF; DNA: TGTGCCAGCAGCTACATCGGGACAGGCTATGGCTACACCTTC
V: TRBV4-1; J: TRBJ1-4; size: NA; D: TRBD1; CDR3: CASSQEGGLREKLFF; DNA: TGCGCCAGCAGCCAAGAAGGGGGCCTTAGGGAAAAACTGTTTTTT
V: TRBV11-3; J: TRBJ2-5; size: NA; D: TRBD1; CDR3: CASSLGETGQETQYF; DNA: TGTGCCAGCAGCTTAGGAGAGACAGGGCAAGAGACCCAGTACTTC
V: TRBV7-9; J: TRBJ1-3; size: few; D: NA; CDR3: CASRLGQGGNTIYF; DNA: TGTGCCAGCAGATTAGGGCAAGGAGGAAACACCATATATTTT
V: TRBV2; J: TRBJ1-1; size: few; D: TRBD1; CDR3: CASSQTGGNTEAFF; DNA: TGTGCCAGCAGTCAGACAGGGGGGAACACTGAAGCTTTCTTT
V: TRBV10-3; J: TRBJ1-3; size: NA; D: NA; CDR3: CAITGQFSGNTIYF; DNA: TGTGCCATCACCGGACAGTTCTCTGGAAACACCATATATTTT
V: TRBV5-6; J: TRBJ2-7; size: few; D: NA; CDR3: CASSSRGVYEQYF; DNA: TGTGCCAGCAGCTCCCGTGGGGTCTACGAGCAGTACTTC
V: TRBV7-3; J: TRBJ2-1; size: once; D: TRBD1; CDR3: CASSLDRGPGEQFF; DNA: TGTGCCAGCAGCCTGGACAGGGGGCCGGGGGAGCAGTTCTTC
V: TRBV19; J: TRBJ2-7; size: NA; D: TRBD1; CDR3: CASSTRQGAREQYF; DNA: TGTGCCAGTAGTACACGACAGGGGGCACGCGAGCAGTACTTC
V: TRBV6-6; J: TRBJ2-5; size: once; D: NA; CDR3: CASTDPSLETQYF; DNA: TGTGCCAGCACCGATCCGTCCCTGGAGACCCAGTACTTC
V: TRBV19; J: TRBJ1-5; size: NA; D: NA; CDR3: CASERGAKDQPQHF; DNA: TGTGCCAGTGAAAGGGGGGCGAAGGATCAGCCCCAGCATTTT
V: TRBV5-1; J: TRBJ2-2; size: once; D: TRBD1; CDR3: CATSTGQMNTGELFF; DNA: TGCGCCACCTCGACGGGACAGATGAACACCGGGGAGCTGTTTTTT
V: TRBV7-3; J: TRBJ2-7; size: NA; D: NA; CDR3: CASSSQGGYEQYF; DNA: TGTGCCAGCAGCTCCCAAGGGGGCTACGAGCAGTACTTC
V: TRBV7-2; J: TRBJ2-5; size: NA; D: NA; CDR3: CASSTKGSGETQYF; DNA: TGTGCCAGCAGCACCAAGGGGAGTGGAGAGACCCAGTACTTC
V: TRBV19; J: TRBJ2-7; size: NA; D: NA; CDR3: CASSANPAGSTYEQYF; DNA: TGTGCCAGTAGCGCAAACCCGGCCGGCAGTACCTACGAGCAGTACTTC
V: TRBV12-5; J: TRBJ1-1; size: NA; D: NA; CDR3: CASGSSFQNTEAFF; DNA: TGTGCTAGTGGCTCATCTTTTCAGAACACTGAAGCTTTCTTT
V: TRBV10-2; J: TRBJ2-7; size: NA; D: NA; CDR3: CASSEAGREQYF; DNA: TGCGCCAGCAGTGAGGCGGGTCGCGAGCAGTACTTC
V: TRBV6-5; J: TRBJ2-1; size: NA; D: TRBD1; CDR3: CASSSLGQGTYNEQFF; DNA: TGTGCCAGCAGTTCCTTGGGACAGGGGACCTACAATGAGCAGTTCTTC
V: TRBV5-6; J: TRBJ2-7; size: NA; D: NA; CDR3: CASSLTLPGGVREQYF; DNA: TGTGCCAGCAGCTTGACTTTGCCCGGCGGGGTTCGGGAGCAGTACTTC
V: TRBV9; J: TRBJ1-2; size: NA; D: NA; CDR3: CASSVTQNYGYTF; DNA: TGTGCCAGCAGCGTTACCCAGAACTATGGCTACACCTTC
V: TRBV5-1; J: TRBJ1-1; size: NA; D: NA; CDR3: CASSLAGVSTEAFF; DNA: TGCGCCAGCAGCTTGGCCGGGGTGAGCACTGAAGCTTTCTTT
V: TRBV30; J: TRBJ2-7; size: NA; D: TRBD2; CDR3: CAWTSGGAVYEQYF; DNA: TGTGCCTGGACTAGCGGGGGGGCGGTCTACGAGCAGTACTTC
V: TRBV28; J: TRBJ2-7; size: few; D: TRBD2; CDR3: CASRVLAGGDEQYF; DNA: TGTGCCAGCAGGGTACTAGCGGGAGGGGACGAGCAGTACTTC
V: TRBV9; J: TRBJ1-1; size: NA; D: NA; CDR3: CASSLSDSQNTEAFF; DNA: TGTGCCAGCAGCCTATCGGACAGCCAGAACACTGAAGCTTTCTTT
V: TRBV5-1; J: TRBJ2-5; size: NA; D: TRBD1; CDR3: CASSRTGGGRGETQYF; DNA: TGCGCCAGCAGCCGGACAGGGGGAGGTCGCGGAGAGACCCAGTACTTC